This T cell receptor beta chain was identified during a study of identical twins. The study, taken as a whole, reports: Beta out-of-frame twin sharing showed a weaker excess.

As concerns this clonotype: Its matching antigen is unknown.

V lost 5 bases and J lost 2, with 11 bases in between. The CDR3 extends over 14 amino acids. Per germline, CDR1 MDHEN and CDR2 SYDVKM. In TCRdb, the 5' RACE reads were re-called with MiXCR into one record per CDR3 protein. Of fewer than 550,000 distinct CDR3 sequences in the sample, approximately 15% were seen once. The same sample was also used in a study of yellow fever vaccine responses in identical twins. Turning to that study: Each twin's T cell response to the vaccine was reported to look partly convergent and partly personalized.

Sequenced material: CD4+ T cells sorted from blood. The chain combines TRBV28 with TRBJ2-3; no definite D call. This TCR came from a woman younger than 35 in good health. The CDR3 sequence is CASSPADLTDTQYF. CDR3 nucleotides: TGTGCCAGCAGTCCCGCCGACCTCACAGATACGCAGTATTTT.